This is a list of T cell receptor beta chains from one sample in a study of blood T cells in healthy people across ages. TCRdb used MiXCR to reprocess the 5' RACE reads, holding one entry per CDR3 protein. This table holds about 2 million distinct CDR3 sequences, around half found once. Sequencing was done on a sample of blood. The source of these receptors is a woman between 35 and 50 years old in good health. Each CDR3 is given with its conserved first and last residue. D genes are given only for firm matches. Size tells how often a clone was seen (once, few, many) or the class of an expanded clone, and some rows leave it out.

CDR3 protein: CASSLDRGTDTQYF
CDR3 DNA: TGTGCCAGCAGCTTAGACAGGGGCACAGATACGCAGTATTTT
D gene: TRBD1
J gene: TRBJ2-3
V gene: TRBV5-1
clone size: many

CDR3 protein: CASSETGGTYNEQFF
CDR3 DNA: TGTGCCAGCAGTGAAACAGGGGGGACCTACAATGAGCAGTTCTTC
D gene: TRBD1
J gene: TRBJ2-1
V gene: TRBV6-1
clone size: NA

CDR3 protein: CSAERAGGWSAPGSQETQYF
CDR3 DNA: TGCAGTGCAGAGAGGGCGGGGGGTTGGTCAGCACCGGGCTCCCAAGAGACCCAGTACTTC
D gene: TRBD2
J gene: TRBJ2-5
V gene: TRBV20-1
clone size: few

CDR3 protein: CASSQELGAYETQYF
CDR3 DNA: TGCGCCAGCAGCCAAGAACTGGGGGCTTATGAGACCCAGTACTTC
D gene: NA
J gene: TRBJ2-5
V gene: TRBV4-3
clone size: NA

CDR3 protein: CASSQEDRNNSPLHF
CDR3 DNA: TGTGCCAGCAGCCAAGAAGACAGGAATAATTCACCCCTCCACTTT
D gene: NA
J gene: TRBJ1-6
V gene: TRBV4-2
clone size: NA

CDR3 protein: CASSQDWASGRMGEQFF
CDR3 DNA: TGTGCCAGCAGCCAAGATTGGGCTAGCGGTAGGATGGGTGAGCAGTTCTTC
D gene: TRBD2
J gene: TRBJ2-1
V gene: TRBV3-1
clone size: NA

CDR3 protein: CASSPGIAGSSYNEQFF
CDR3 DNA: TGTGCCAGCAGTCCCGGGATAGCGGGGAGCTCCTACAATGAGCAGTTCTTC
D gene: TRBD2
J gene: TRBJ2-1
V gene: TRBV27
clone size: few

CDR3 protein: CASSYQNTGELFF
CDR3 DNA: TGTGCCAGCAGTTACCAGAACACCGGGGAGCTGTTTTTT
D gene: NA
J gene: TRBJ2-2
V gene: TRBV2
clone size: NA

CDR3 protein: CASSYSSSGTGANVLTF
CDR3 DNA: TGTGCCAGCAGTTACTCGAGTTCAGGGACCGGGGCCAACGTCCTGACTTTC
D gene: NA
J gene: TRBJ2-6
V gene: TRBV6-5
clone size: NA

CDR3 protein: CSARDARGSETQYF
CDR3 DNA: TGCAGTGCTAGAGATGCGAGGGGGTCGGAGACCCAGTACTTC
D gene: NA
J gene: TRBJ2-5
V gene: TRBV20-1
clone size: few

CDR3 protein: CASSRPGQGYYEQYF
CDR3 DNA: TGTGCCAGCAGCCGCCCGGGACAGGGTTACTACGAGCAGTACTTC
D gene: TRBD1
J gene: TRBJ2-7
V gene: TRBV7-2
clone size: few

CDR3 protein: CASSQEASEQFF
CDR3 DNA: TGCGCCAGCAGCCAAGAGGCAAGTGAGCAGTTCTTC
D gene: NA
J gene: TRBJ2-1
V gene: TRBV4-3
clone size: NA

CDR3 protein: CASSLLGTATNEKLFF
CDR3 DNA: TGTGCCAGCAGTTTATTAGGGACAGCAACTAATGAAAAACTGTTTTTT
D gene: TRBD1
J gene: TRBJ1-4
V gene: TRBV28
clone size: few

CDR3 protein: CASSSNRYTEAFF
CDR3 DNA: TGTGCCAGCAGCTCCAACAGGTACACTGAAGCTTTCTTT
D gene: NA
J gene: TRBJ1-1
V gene: TRBV7-2
clone size: few

CDR3 protein: CASSPLRGQPNTGELFF
CDR3 DNA: TGTGCCAGCAGCCCGCTGAGGGGGCAGCCTAACACCGGGGAGCTGTTTTTT
D gene: TRBD1
J gene: TRBJ2-2
V gene: TRBV7-3
clone size: once

CDR3 protein: CASSLKNRYNEQFF
CDR3 DNA: TGTGCCAGCAGCCTAAAGAATAGGTACAATGAGCAGTTCTTC
D gene: NA
J gene: TRBJ2-1
V gene: TRBV7-2
clone size: few

CDR3 protein: CASSLDGASVEAFF
CDR3 DNA: TGTGCCAGCAGTTTAGACGGGGCCTCGGTGGAAGCTTTCTTT
D gene: NA
J gene: TRBJ1-1
V gene: TRBV12-3/TRBV12-4
clone size: few

CDR3 protein: CASSTAPTTVYNEQFF
CDR3 DNA: TGTGCCAGCAGCACAGCCCCAACCACAGTCTACAATGAGCAGTTCTTC
D gene: NA
J gene: TRBJ2-1
V gene: TRBV7-9
clone size: NA

CDR3 protein: CATHPQGGGGSADTQYF
CDR3 DNA: TGTGCCACCCACCCCCAAGGAGGCGGGGGGTCAGCAGATACGCAGTATTTT
D gene: TRBD2
J gene: TRBJ2-3
V gene: TRBV10-3
clone size: NA

CDR3 protein: CASSVGTGGTKNIQYF
CDR3 DNA: TGTGCCAGCAGCGTAGGGACAGGGGGGACGAAAAACATTCAGTACTTC
D gene: TRBD1
J gene: TRBJ2-4
V gene: TRBV9
clone size: NA

CDR3 protein: CASSSLIREQYF
CDR3 DNA: TGTGCCAGCAGCTCGCTGATTCGGGAGCAGTACTTC
D gene: NA
J gene: TRBJ2-5
V gene: TRBV7-2
clone size: NA

CDR3 protein: CASRNAGTGAYGYTF
CDR3 DNA: TGTGCCAGCAGAAACGCCGGGACAGGCGCTTATGGCTACACCTTC
D gene: TRBD1
J gene: TRBJ1-2
V gene: TRBV6-6
clone size: NA

CDR3 protein: CATSDIAGGPRGTDTQYF
CDR3 DNA: TGTGCCACCAGTGATATAGCGGGGGGGCCCCGGGGCACAGATACGCAGTATTTT
D gene: TRBD2
J gene: TRBJ2-3
V gene: TRBV24-1
clone size: once

CDR3 protein: CASILGWGQPQHF
CDR3 DNA: TGTGCCAGCATTCTAGGGTGGGGTCAGCCCCAGCATTTT
D gene: NA
J gene: TRBJ1-5
V gene: TRBV12-3/TRBV12-4
clone size: NA

CDR3 protein: CASNGQGPFVEGEQYF
CDR3 DNA: TGTGCCAGCAACGGACAGGGCCCCTTCGTTGAGGGGGAGCAGTACTTC
D gene: TRBD1
J gene: TRBJ2-7
V gene: TRBV28
clone size: NA

CDR3 protein: CASSFNCRRLALNQPQHF
CDR3 DNA: TGTGCCAGCAGCTTTAACTGCAGAAGATTGGCCCTCAATCAGCCCCAGCATTTT
D gene: NA
J gene: TRBJ1-5
V gene: TRBV7-2
clone size: NA

CDR3 protein: CATSRDGQGTTQYF
CDR3 DNA: TGTGCCACCAGCAGAGATGGACAGGGGACGACCCAGTACTTC
D gene: TRBD1
J gene: TRBJ2-5
V gene: TRBV15
clone size: few

CDR3 protein: CASSFPPGDTQYF
CDR3 DNA: TGTGCCAGCAGCTTTCCCCCCGGGGATACGCAGTATTTT
D gene: NA
J gene: TRBJ2-3
V gene: TRBV7-2
clone size: many

CDR3 protein: CAISLEQELDGYTF
CDR3 DNA: TGTGCCATCAGCCTAGAACAGGAGCTGGATGGCTACACCTTC
D gene: NA
J gene: TRBJ1-2
V gene: TRBV10-3
clone size: few

CDR3 protein: CASRQGRGYSNQPQHF
CDR3 DNA: TGTGCCAGCAGACAGGGTAGAGGTTATAGCAATCAGCCCCAGCATTTT
D gene: NA
J gene: TRBJ1-5
V gene: TRBV28
clone size: NA

CDR3 protein: CASGSVDLQGRSYNEQFF
CDR3 DNA: TGTGCTAGTGGTTCGGTAGACCTACAGGGGCGATCCTACAATGAGCAGTTCTTC
D gene: TRBD1
J gene: TRBJ2-1
V gene: TRBV12-5
clone size: NA

CDR3 protein: CASSEFGQGAYEQYF
CDR3 DNA: TGTGCCAGCAGTGAATTCGGGCAGGGAGCCTACGAGCAGTACTTC
D gene: NA
J gene: TRBJ2-7
V gene: TRBV6-1
clone size: NA

CDR3 protein: CASSEELREQYF
CDR3 DNA: TGTGCCAGCAGTGAGGAGTTACGGGAGCAGTACTTC
D gene: NA
J gene: TRBJ2-4
V gene: TRBV6-5
clone size: NA

CDR3 protein: CSASKRGASYGYTF
CDR3 DNA: TGCAGTGCTAGTAAACGGGGGGCTTCCTATGGCTACACCTTC
D gene: NA
J gene: TRBJ1-2
V gene: TRBV20-1
clone size: NA

CDR3 protein: CSAKIGGGEQYF
CDR3 DNA: TGCAGTGCTAAGATCGGGGGAGGCGAGCAGTACTTC
D gene: NA
J gene: TRBJ2-7
V gene: TRBV20-1
clone size: NA

CDR3 protein: CSARRTGARETQYF
CDR3 DNA: TGCAGTGCTCGACGGACAGGAGCAAGAGAGACCCAGTACTTC
D gene: TRBD1
J gene: TRBJ2-5
V gene: TRBV20-1
clone size: NA

CDR3 protein: CATSGTAFNQPQHF
CDR3 DNA: TGTGCCACCAGTGGGACAGCCTTCAATCAGCCCCAGCATTTT
D gene: NA
J gene: TRBJ1-5
V gene: TRBV24-1
clone size: NA

CDR3 protein: CASSQQPKNIQYF
CDR3 DNA: TGTGCCAGCAGCCAACAACCCAAAAACATTCAGTACTTC
D gene: NA
J gene: TRBJ2-4
V gene: TRBV7-9
clone size: NA

CDR3 protein: CASSVPGMETQYF
CDR3 DNA: TGCGCCAGCAGCGTCCCAGGGATGGAGACCCAGTACTTC
D gene: NA
J gene: TRBJ2-5
V gene: TRBV5-1
clone size: NA

CDR3 protein: CASSERGGRYNEQYF
CDR3 DNA: TGTGCCAGCAGTGAGCGGGGGGGCCGGTACAATGAGCAGTACTTC
D gene: TRBD2
J gene: TRBJ2-7
V gene: TRBV6-2/TRBV6-3
clone size: NA

CDR3 protein: CASSQDTSRDTQYF
CDR3 DNA: TGTGCCAGCAGCCAAGATACTAGCCGGGATACGCAGTATTTT
D gene: NA
J gene: TRBJ2-3
V gene: TRBV3-1
clone size: NA

CDR3 protein: CASSLDSDRGYYEQYF
CDR3 DNA: TGTGCCAGCAGTTTAGACAGCGACAGGGGTTACTACGAGCAGTACTTC
D gene: TRBD1
J gene: TRBJ2-7
V gene: TRBV27
clone size: NA

CDR3 protein: CAISRRIISKRTGRVAETQYF
CDR3 DNA: TGTGCCATCAGCCGGAGAATCATTTCCAAGAGGACGGGCAGGGTAGCGGAGACCCAGTACTTC
D gene: NA
J gene: TRBJ2-5
V gene: TRBV10-3
clone size: few

CDR3 protein: CASSQGSAGGQFF
CDR3 DNA: TGCGCCAGCAGCCAAGGATCCGCGGGGGGACAGTTCTTC
D gene: TRBD2
J gene: TRBJ2-1
V gene: TRBV4-3
clone size: few

CDR3 protein: CASSPRGGPIQYF
CDR3 DNA: TGTGCCAGCAGCCCGCGGGGGGGGCCCATTCAGTACTTC
D gene: TRBD2
J gene: TRBJ2-4
V gene: TRBV7-2
clone size: NA

CDR3 protein: CASSFKDTRSTNEKLFF
CDR3 DNA: TGTGCCAGCAGCTTCAAGGACACGAGATCAACTAATGAAAAACTGTTTTTT
D gene: NA
J gene: TRBJ1-4
V gene: TRBV7-9
clone size: few

CDR3 protein: CASATGTPRTTEAFF
CDR3 DNA: TGTGCCAGCGCCACCGGGACCCCCAGGACCACTGAAGCTTTCTTT
D gene: NA
J gene: TRBJ1-1
V gene: TRBV27
clone size: NA

CDR3 protein: CATSRDRRDTQYF
CDR3 DNA: TGTGCCACCAGCAGAGATAGGCGGGATACGCAGTATTTT
D gene: NA
J gene: TRBJ2-3
V gene: TRBV15
clone size: NA

CDR3 protein: CASSPLTHLSGETQFF
CDR3 DNA: TGTGCCAGCAGCCCCCTGACACACCTTAGCGGGGAGACCCAGTTCTTC
D gene: TRBD2
J gene: TRBJ2-1
V gene: TRBV2
clone size: NA